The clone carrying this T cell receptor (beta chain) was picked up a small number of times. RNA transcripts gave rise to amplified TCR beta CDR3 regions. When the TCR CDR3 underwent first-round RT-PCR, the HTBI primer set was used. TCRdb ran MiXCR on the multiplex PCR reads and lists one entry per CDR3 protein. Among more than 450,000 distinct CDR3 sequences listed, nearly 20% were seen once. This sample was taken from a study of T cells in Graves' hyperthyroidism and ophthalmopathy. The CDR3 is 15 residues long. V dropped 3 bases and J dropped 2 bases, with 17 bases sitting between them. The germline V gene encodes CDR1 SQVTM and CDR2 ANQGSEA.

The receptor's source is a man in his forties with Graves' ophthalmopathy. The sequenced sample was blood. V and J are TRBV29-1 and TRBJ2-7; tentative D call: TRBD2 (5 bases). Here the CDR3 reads CSVDGWAGLTYEQYF. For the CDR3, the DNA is TGCAGCGTTGACGGTTGGGCAGGACTTACCTACGAGCAGTACTTC.